This T cell receptor (beta chain) was identified during a study of T-cell memory formation after mild COVID-19. Broader study findings: Prior to infection, memory already included some responding clones, suggesting cross-reactive memory joined. The second-wave clones peaking on day 37 were not confirmed as SARS-CoV-2-specific.

Notes on this clonotype: Its antigen is still unknown.

It was 5'RACE with constant-segment primers that produced the TCR alpha and TCR beta cDNA libraries, which carried sample barcodes and UMIs. TCRdb reprocessed the 5' RACE reads via MiXCR and lists one record per CDR3 protein. The data contain over 350,000 distinct CDR3 sequences, roughly 15% of them singletons. Per the germline V gene, CDR1 is DFQATT and CDR2 is SNEGSKA (reference sequence). This CDR3 is 13 amino acids long. The clonotype comes from a man younger than 35 who had mild COVID-19 (a few samples of this study predate the infection). Cell type and time point are not known. The genes are TRBV20-1 and TRBJ1-1, with a possible D match to TRBD1 (5 bases). Material: PBMCs or a T cell subset sorted from them (not recorded which). This CDR3 is CSALPGMNTEAFF. CDR3 nucleotides: TGCAGCGCCCTGCCAGGGATGAACACTGAAGCTTTCTTT.